This record concerns one T cell receptor (beta chain) sequence. The antigen it binds to is not known. This sample is drawn from a study of T cells expressing NK-cell markers (dated by TCRdb to the early 2020s). With respect to the entire study: TCR beta-chain repertoires were profiled in sorted CD3+CD56+NKG2C+, CD3+CD56+NKG2C- and CD3+CD56-NKG2C+ T-cell subsets from several donors. Among the eight sequenced donors, seven were HCMV-seropositive and one was HCMV-seronegative. The study sequenced eight donors, all healthy volunteers chosen at random: three men and five women. The libraries were sequenced on Illumina HiSeq 2000/2500, MiSeq or NextSeq, producing 2 x 150 bp reads. General conclusions and limits of the study: In six donors, the dominant CD3+CD56+NKG2C+ clonotypes were among the top 10 CD8+ clonotypes and accounted for about 1.0-7.5% of CD8+ T cells. Whether the expanded NKG2C-expressing T cell clones were specific for HCMV antigens was left unclear. Those dominant clonotypes were again the most abundant among CD3+CD56-NKG2C+ cells in a few donors, at roughly 25-65%.

A commercial ELISA kit detecting HCMV-specific IgG in serum was used to determine HCMV serostatus. Peripheral blood mononuclear cells were isolated from blood by Ficoll density gradient centrifugation. Sequences SGHNT (CDR1) and YYREEE (CDR2) are obtained from the germline V gene (reference sequence). The CDR3 starts with the cysteine, ends with the phenylalanine, and has 15 residues. No DNA sequence was recorded. The sequencer listed for this sample is Illumina HiSeq 2000. 5'RACE template switching, by which a universal primer site and unique molecular identifiers were added, was used to make TCR beta cDNA libraries. cDNA synthesis was primed from the TCR beta constant segment and was followed by two successive PCR amplification steps. The authors' pipeline ran thus. MIGEC was used to demultiplex reads and group reads by UMI, and MiTCR was used to assemble and quantify clonotypes. To exclude erroneous sequences, any TCR cDNA sequence not supported by at least two reads was discarded. The tcR package was used for downstream repertoire analysis, with clonotypes matched between fractions based on CDR3 nucleotide sequence plus V segment. VDJmatch was used to annotate antigen specificity against VDJdb, with one amino acid substitution in CDR3 permitted. Reprocessed by TCRdb, the reads give a single entry per CDR3 protein sequence, without DNA. These V and J calls are TCRdb output, not the study's own analysis. This sample's listing comprises about 260,000 distinct CDR3 sequences. The top ten clones comprise more than 3.5% of the sample.

The chain couples TRBV5-4 to TRBJ1-3. Material: blood T cells: a sorted CD56 or NKG2C T cell subset, CD4+ or CD8+ T cells, or bulk PBMC T cells (not recorded which). This clonotype was sampled from a woman between 18 and 70 years old in good health. This receptor has the CDR3 CASSSPGTAGNTIYF.